This T cell receptor beta chain was captured by sequencing in a study of tumor and adjacent non-tumor tissue in lung cancer. At the level of the study: Aged roughly 31 to 76 years, patients included fewer than 11 men and roughly five women with stage I to III disease.

A modified ARM-PCR protocol with three rounds of nested PCR amplified TCRbeta. TCRdb analysed the multiplex PCR reads with MiXCR anew, one entry per CDR3 protein. The sample consists of under 150,000 distinct CDR3 sequences, 66% of them appearing once. Study findings and constraints: Tumor repertoires had a smaller top 100 clone share than normal lung.

On this clonotype itself: As yet, its antigen is unknown. A read error may account for a junction end that differs from germline.

This sample's RNA came from whole unsorted tissue. Donors were chemotherapy-naive, newly diagnosed lung cancer surgical patients in China, August–late 2014. Germline CDR1 reads MNHEY; CDR2 reads SVGAGI. The CDR3 covers 16 residues. The sequencing input was lung tumor tissue. The sequence derives from a man aged 25-40 years with non-small cell lung cancer. The V call is TRBV6-5, the J call TRBJ2-3, with 11 bases that match TRBD1. The CDR3 DNA reads as TGTGTCAGCAGTACGCGGACAGGGGGCAACACAGATACGCAGTATTTT. It specifies CVSSTRTGGNTDTQYF.